This is a list of T cell receptor beta chains from one sample in a study of cytomegalovirus exposure and HLA in healthy donors. Produced via immunoSEQ multiplex PCR; TCRdb's table is partial and in-frame only. The sample contains 250,000 to 350,000 clones, 86% of which appear only once. The source material was PBMCs. These receptors all come from a man aged 40-50 years in good health and CMV-seropositive. CDR3s include the opening cysteine and the closing phenylalanine or tryptophan. D genes are given only for firm matches. Rows may omit the clone size; those that give it use once, few, many or a size class.

d_call,v_call,clone_size,cdr3_aa
.,TRBV6-1,once,CATDGLGGNTEAFF
TRBD2,TRBV7-9,.,CASSPPSGWYSYNEQFF
TRBD1,TRBV6-5,.,CASSHRTGGNTEAFF
.,TRBV19,.,CASSHRNTEAFF
.,TRBV15,.,CATSSRVVGNQPQHF
.,TRBV9,.,CASSTGSSYNSPLHF
.,TRBV10-3,.,CAISESPGLSYEQYF
TRBD2,TRBV29-1,.,CSVGGRGRASYEQYF
TRBD1,TRBV25-1,once,CASNPTGSYNEQFF
TRBD1,TRBV7-3,.,CASSSGQGAYEQYF
TRBD2,TRBV6-4,.,CASSALAGNNEQFF
.,TRBV4-1,.,CASSLGESNSGNTIYF
.,TRBV27,once,CASTEQSWPPYEQYF
.,TRBV10-3,.,CAIKGSIDTYEQYF
TRBD2,TRBV28,.,CASSLGISGRFHNEQFF
.,TRBV19,.,CASSVHRNENTEAFF
TRBD1,TRBV6-1,.,CASSAGGGGNTEAFF
TRBD2,TRBV10-3,.,CAIRGASGAYNEQFF
.,TRBV9,.,CASSVGAGPNTEAFF
.,TRBV7-8,.,CASSSQGGPLIRTYF
TRBD1,TRBV7-9,.,CASSGQGSREQYF
.,TRBV5-1,.,CASSYLTPHQETQYF
.,TRBV5-1,.,CASSLQGRTEAFF
TRBD1,TRBV29-1,.,CSVHRQGLNSRTEAFF
.,TRBV10-1,.,CASTPQGNRVNTEAFF
TRBD1,TRBV19,.,CASSMGAYRGGKLFF
TRBD2,TRBV5-6,.,CASSLVSGGTEQYF
.,TRBV6-4,.,CASSDSTKQFF
TRBD1,TRBV19,.,CASSKPLRTGGGGNTIYF
.,TRBV5-6,.,CASSPRGYEQYF
.,TRBV15,.,CATRGTNSYEQYF
TRBD1,TRBV19,.,CASSADRGDGYTF
TRBD1,TRBV6-4,.,CASGGQVPRGQYF
.,TRBV18,.,CASSRPGTSSGNEQFF
TRBD2,TRBV7-8,few,CASSLLPPSGSSYEQYF
.,TRBV5-1,.,CASSLGAGYYNEQFF
.,TRBV5-1,.,CASSLWATTYNEQFF
TRBD1,TRBV2,.,CASRGTGGGATNEKLFF
.,TRBV27,few,CASSFQGGNEQFF
TRBD1,TRBV6-5,.,CASSYGQGDEQYF
TRBD2,TRBV4-3,.,CASSQELANSYEQYF
TRBD2,TRBV12-5,.,CASGLVQAAGGPYNEQFF
TRBD1,TRBV30,.,CAWKVGDRDYNEQFF
.,TRBV7-9,.,CSSSLEGVYGYTF
.,TRBV19,.,CASNPAVSYNEQFF
TRBD2,TRBV7-3,.,CASSYTSGSTDTQYF
TRBD2,TRBV10-3,.,CAIPGGQPYEQYF
.,TRBV28,.,CASSLGDFRSYEQYF
TRBD2,TRBV10-2,.,CASSEKVGSGRNRFF
.,TRBV19,once,CATKVGGGTLNEQYF
TRBD2,TRBV18,.,CASSGVAGIYNEQFF
.,TRBV23-1,.,CASSQSGGGTRQGPYEQYF
TRBD1,TRBV6-5,.,CASSLDRDNQPQHF
.,TRBV6-5,.,CASSPTTASNQPQHF
.,TRBV28,few,CASTLNTEAFF
TRBD1,TRBV6-6,.,CASSYAGTGRDGYTF
.,TRBV6-1,.,CASSPGSKYRQFF
TRBD1,TRBV7-2,.,CASRANRGLNTGELFF
TRBD2,TRBV18,.,CASSPLTSGNWGYNEQFF